Sequencing of this T cell receptor (beta chain) was carried out in a study of CD8 T cells in ankylosing spondylitis. Overall study results and limits: What seemed typical of ankylosing spondylitis blood was a TCR beta motif built from about 8 highly homologous variants.

Trimming removed 4 bases from V and 0 bases from J, with 19 bases in between. The CDR3 is 18 residues long. Germline loops: CDR1 SGHDT, CDR2 YYEEEE. With respect to this clonotype: Its antigen is unknown.

Preparation of TCR beta libraries was done by quantitative 5'-RACE with molecular barcodes. TCRdb reanalysed the 5' RACE reads using MiXCR and keeps one entry per CDR3 protein. The top ten hold around 15% of the sample, which has under 170,000 distinct CDR3 sequences, 40% to 50% seen once. The chain combines TRBV5-6 with TRBJ2-2; no firm D call. The clonotype was recovered from a male donor with ankylosing spondylitis. The specimen sequenced was synovial fluid, either unsorted or a sorted T cell fraction (not recorded which). The CDR3 loop is CASSPTPGRTTNTGELFF. The CDR3 DNA reads TGTGCCAGCAGCCCCACCCCCGGACGGACCACGAACACCGGGGAGCTGTTTTTT.